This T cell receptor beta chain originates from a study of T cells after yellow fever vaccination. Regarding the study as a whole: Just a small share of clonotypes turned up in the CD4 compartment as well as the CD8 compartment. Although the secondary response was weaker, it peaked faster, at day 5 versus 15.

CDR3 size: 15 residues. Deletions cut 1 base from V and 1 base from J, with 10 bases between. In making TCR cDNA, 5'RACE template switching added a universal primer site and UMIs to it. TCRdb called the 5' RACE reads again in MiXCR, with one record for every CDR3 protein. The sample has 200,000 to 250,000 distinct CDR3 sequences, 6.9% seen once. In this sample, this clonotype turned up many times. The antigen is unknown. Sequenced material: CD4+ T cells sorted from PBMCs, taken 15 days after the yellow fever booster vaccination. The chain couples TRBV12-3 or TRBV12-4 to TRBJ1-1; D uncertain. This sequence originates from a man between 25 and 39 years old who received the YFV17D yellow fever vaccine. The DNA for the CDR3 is TGTGCCAGCAGTTTAGGTGCCGGTTGGAACACTGAAGCTTTCTTT. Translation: CASSLGAGWNTEAFF.